The present TCR beta chain was sequenced within a study of cytomegalovirus exposure and HLA in healthy donors. General observations from the study: Through in vitro validation, three CMV-associated chains were shown to be specific for CMV antigens.

Germline V gene data show CDR1 as SGHAT and CDR2 as FQNNGV. With 0 bases removed from V and 3 bases from J, the gap between germline ends came to 7 bases. The CDR3 is 14 amino acids. It was with 60 Vbeta and 13 Jbeta primers that the PCR ran. Using immunoSEQ multiplex PCR, the repertoire was profiled, and TCRdb retains in-frame clones only, with some absent. The data hold approximately 110,000 clones, with around 86% observed a single time. With respect to this clone: Its antigen is unknown.

As for the donors, each was a healthy bone marrow donor. This receptor was taken from a man aged 25-40 years in good health and CMV-seropositive. The chain recombines TRBV11-2 with TRBJ2-3; possible D gene TRBD1, 5 bases. Sequencing was done on a sample of PBMCs. CDR3 DNA sequence: TGTGCCAGCAGCTTAGACAGGGTGACAGATACGCAGTATTTT. Protein sequence: CASSLDRVTDTQYF. The complete variable domain, with remaining parts taken from reference TRBV11-2 and TRBJ2-3, reads EAGVAQSPRYKIIEKRQSVAFWCNPISGHATLYWYQQILGQGPKLLIQFQNNGVVDDSQLPKDRFSAERLKGVDSTLKIQPAKLEDSAVYLCASSLDRVTDTQYFGPGTRLTVL.